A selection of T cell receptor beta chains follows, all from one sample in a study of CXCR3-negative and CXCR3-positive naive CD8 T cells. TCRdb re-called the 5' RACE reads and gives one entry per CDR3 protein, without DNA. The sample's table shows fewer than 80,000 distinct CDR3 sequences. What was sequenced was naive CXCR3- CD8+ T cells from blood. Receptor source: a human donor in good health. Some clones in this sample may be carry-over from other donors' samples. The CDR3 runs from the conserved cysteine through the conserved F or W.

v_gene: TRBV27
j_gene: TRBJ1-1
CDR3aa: CASSLAGLGTEAFF

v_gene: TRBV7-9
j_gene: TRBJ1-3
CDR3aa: CASSLAFGVSGNTIYF

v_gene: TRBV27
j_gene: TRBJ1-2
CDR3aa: CASSPDKFSYTF

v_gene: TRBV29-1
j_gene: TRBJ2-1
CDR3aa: CSVDPPGTGVNNEQFF

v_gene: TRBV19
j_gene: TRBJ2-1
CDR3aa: CASASGGGYNEQFF

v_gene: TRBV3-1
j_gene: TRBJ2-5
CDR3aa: CASSRPEVWDTGETQETQYF

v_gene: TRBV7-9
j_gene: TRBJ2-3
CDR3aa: CASSFGVDTQYF

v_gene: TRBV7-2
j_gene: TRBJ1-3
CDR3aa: CASSLGVDTIYF

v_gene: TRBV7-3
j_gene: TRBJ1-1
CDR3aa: CASRGQGDTEAFF

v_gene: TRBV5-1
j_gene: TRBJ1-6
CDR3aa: CASSLPGSNSPLHF

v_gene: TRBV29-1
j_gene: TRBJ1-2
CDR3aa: CSVRTPTESYGYTF

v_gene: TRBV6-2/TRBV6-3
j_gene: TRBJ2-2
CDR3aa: CASKIRDIRFAGELLF

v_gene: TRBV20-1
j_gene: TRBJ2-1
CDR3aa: CSASPLAGFPIHEQFF

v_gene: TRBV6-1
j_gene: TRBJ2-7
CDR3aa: CASSEASGSSYEQYF

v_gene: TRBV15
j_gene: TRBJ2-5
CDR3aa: CATSSGTEKETQYF

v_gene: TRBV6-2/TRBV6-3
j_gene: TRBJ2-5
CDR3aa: CASSPRAVYRYQETQYF

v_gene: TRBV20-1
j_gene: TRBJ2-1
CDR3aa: CSAPRGLANLTLSYNEQFF

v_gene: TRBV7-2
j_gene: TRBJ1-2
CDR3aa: CASSLGGAAPYGYTF

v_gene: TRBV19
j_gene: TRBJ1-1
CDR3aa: CASSPGQNTEAFF

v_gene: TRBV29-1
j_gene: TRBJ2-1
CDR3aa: CNVGELNEQFF

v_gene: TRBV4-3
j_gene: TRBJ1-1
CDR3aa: CASSQDGLGTEAFF

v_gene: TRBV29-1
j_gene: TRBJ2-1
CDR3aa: CSVTGTGVSYNEQFF

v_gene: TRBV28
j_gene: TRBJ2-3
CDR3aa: CATYSGGPLTDTQYF

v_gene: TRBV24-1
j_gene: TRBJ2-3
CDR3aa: CATSETRTADTQYF

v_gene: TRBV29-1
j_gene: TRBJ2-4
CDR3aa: CSVTSGSENIQYF

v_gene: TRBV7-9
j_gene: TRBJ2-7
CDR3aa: CASSPRDRGSYEQYF

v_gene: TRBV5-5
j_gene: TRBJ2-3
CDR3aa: CASRWTGGTDTQYF

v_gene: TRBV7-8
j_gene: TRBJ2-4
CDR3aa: CASSGQSGQGRAKNIQYF

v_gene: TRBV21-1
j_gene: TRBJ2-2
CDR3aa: CASSKLSGGLNTGELFF

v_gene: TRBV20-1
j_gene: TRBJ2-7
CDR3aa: CSARQTEYEQYF

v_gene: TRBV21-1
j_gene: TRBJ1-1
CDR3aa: CASSVRGPNFF

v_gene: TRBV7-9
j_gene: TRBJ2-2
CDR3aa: CASSLFQASHTGELFF

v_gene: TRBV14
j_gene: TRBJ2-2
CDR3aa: CASSQDEGGGIGELFF

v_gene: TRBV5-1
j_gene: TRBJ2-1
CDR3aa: CASTRPGGSYNEQFF

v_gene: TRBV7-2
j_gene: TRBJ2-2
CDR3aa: CASSEWGRELFF

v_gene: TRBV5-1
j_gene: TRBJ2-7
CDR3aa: CASSPPSYEQYF

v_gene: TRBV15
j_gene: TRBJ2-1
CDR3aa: CATSEGRGDYNEQFF

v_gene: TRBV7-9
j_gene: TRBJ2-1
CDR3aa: CAGLAGERYNEQFF

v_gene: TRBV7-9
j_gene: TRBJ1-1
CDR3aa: CASSYGTANLVNTEAFF

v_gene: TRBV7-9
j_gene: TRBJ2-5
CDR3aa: CASSPPWVAGEQETQYF

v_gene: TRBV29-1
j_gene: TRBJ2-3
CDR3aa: CSVDGEYDTDTQYF

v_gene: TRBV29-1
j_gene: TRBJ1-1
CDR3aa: CSVEDGGTEAFF

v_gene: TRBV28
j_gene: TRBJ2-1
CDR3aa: CASFLTRASSYNEQFF

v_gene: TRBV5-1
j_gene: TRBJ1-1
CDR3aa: CASSLAGHTEAFF

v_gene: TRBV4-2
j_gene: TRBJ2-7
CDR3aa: CASSPRTSGDSYEQYF

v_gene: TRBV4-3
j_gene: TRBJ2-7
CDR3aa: CASSQGVGAGTTYEQYF

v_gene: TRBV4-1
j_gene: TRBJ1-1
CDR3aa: CASSNAGGQNTEAFF

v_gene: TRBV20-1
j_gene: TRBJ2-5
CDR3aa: CSAATLRGAIETQYF

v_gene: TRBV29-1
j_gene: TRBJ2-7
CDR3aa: CSVVATNSYEQYF

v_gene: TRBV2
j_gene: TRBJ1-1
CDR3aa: CASSHLPDSTTEAFF

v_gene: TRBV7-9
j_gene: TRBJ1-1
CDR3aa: CASEDTPEAEAFF

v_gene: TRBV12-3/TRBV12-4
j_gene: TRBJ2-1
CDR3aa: CASSPQGDEQFF

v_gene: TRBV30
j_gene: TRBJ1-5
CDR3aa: CAWSSTVGQPQHF